Reported below is one T cell receptor (beta chain). This entry belongs to a study of beta chain features in type 1 diabetes. It was one heparinised blood draw, averaging about 110 mL, that each donor gave. Sequenced material consisted of expressed TCRB transcripts (all of the isolated RNA was reverse transcribed). The method was immunoSEQ multiplex PCR; TCRdb's version includes in-frame clones alone and lacks a portion of them. This table has 130,000 to 150,000 clones, about 51% appearing once. The germline gives CDR1 GTSNPN, CDR2 SVGIG (reference sequence). The CDR3 covers 15 residues. Trimming pared 1 base from V and 0 bases from J, leaving 13 bases between.

The receptor was isolated from a man between 18 and 35 years old in good health. The sequenced sample consisted of Tregs from blood. The chain employs TRBV30 and TRBJ2-7, with a tentative D call TRBD1 (6 bases). The CDR3 reads CAWSARGRSSYEQYF. DNA for the CDR3: TGTGCCTGGAGTGCCAGGGGCCGAAGCTCCTACGAGCAGTACTTC.